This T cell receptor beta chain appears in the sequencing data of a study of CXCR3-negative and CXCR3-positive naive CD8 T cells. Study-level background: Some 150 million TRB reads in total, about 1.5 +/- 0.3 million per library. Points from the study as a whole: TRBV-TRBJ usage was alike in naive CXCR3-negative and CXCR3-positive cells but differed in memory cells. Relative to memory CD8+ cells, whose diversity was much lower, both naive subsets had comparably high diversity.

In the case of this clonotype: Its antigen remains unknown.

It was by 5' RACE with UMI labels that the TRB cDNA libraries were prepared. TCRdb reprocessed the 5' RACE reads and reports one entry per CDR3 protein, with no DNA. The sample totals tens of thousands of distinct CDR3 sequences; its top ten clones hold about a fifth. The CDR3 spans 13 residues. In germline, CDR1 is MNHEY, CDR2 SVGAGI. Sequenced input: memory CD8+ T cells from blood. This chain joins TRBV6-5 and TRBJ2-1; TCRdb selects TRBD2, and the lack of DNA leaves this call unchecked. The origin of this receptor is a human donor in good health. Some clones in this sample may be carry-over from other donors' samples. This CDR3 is CASSPREGYEQFF.